This entry lists 29 T cell receptor beta chains sequenced from one sample in a study of CD8 T cells in ankylosing spondylitis. Each CDR3 protein gets one entry after TCRdb re-called the 5' RACE reads with MiXCR. This sample yields over 100,000 distinct CDR3 sequences, of which roughly an eighth are seen a single time; around 4.1% belongs to the top ten. The sequenced sample consisted of blood, either unsorted or a sorted T cell fraction (not recorded which). These receptors were collected from a female donor with ankylosing spondylitis or in good health (not recorded which).

The chain recombines TRBV10-3 with TRBJ2-5; 9 positions agree with TRBD1. Germline CDR1 ENHRY, CDR2 SYGVKD. The CDR3 length is 13 residues. The V and J ends lost 3 bases and 5 bases, in that order; junction bases with no gene match: 1. CDR3 coding DNA: TGTGCCATCAGTGAACAGGGGGCCGAGACCCAGTACTTC. Protein: CAISEQGAETQYF.

The table lists this clonotype with many counts. The rearrangement links TRBV20-1 to TRBJ2-4; D uncertain. Per germline, CDR1 DFQATT and CDR2 SNEGSKA (reference sequence). This CDR3 has 12 residues. Trimming took off 6 bases at V and 6 bases at J, with 12 bases between the two ends. In DNA, the CDR3 is TGCAGTGCCAGCATGCAAGGAAACATTCAGTACTTC. Encoded protein: CSASMQGNIQYF.

This clonotype was seen repeatedly, ten times or more. The chain is built from TRBV2 and TRBJ2-1, with 7 bases identical to TRBD2. This CDR3 contains 13 residues. With 9 bases clipped from V and 6 bases from J, the junction kept 8 bases outside the gene matches. From germline, CDR1 is SNHLY and CDR2 FYNNEI. CDR3 sequence: CASTSALPNEQFF. As DNA, the CDR3 is TGTGCCAGTACTAGCGCCCTTCCCAATGAGCAGTTCTTC.

This clonotype was observed a few times. J is TRBJ2-1 and V is TRBV7-8; 9 bases are a match to TRBD2. The V segment lost 5 bases and the J segment 0 bases; nucleotides outside the gene matches: 5. The CDR3 extends over 16 amino acids. Germline V gives CDR1 SGHVS, CDR2 FQNEAQ. The CDR3 region is CASSRLADSSYNEQFF. The CDR3 bases are TGTGCCAGCAGCAGACTAGCGGATAGCTCCTACAATGAGCAGTTCTTC.

This clonotype was counted many times. The V and J genes are TRBV18 and TRBJ2-4, with unresolved D. V lost 2 bases and J 3 bases, leaving 8 bases between the germline ends. In germline, CDR1 is KGHSH, CDR2 LQKENI. The CDR3 totals 14 residues. The CDR3 here is CASSPGELKNIQYF. CDR3 sequence (DNA): TGTGCCAGCTCACCAGGAGAGCTCAAAAACATTCAGTACTTC.

This clonotype has a count of ten or more. The chain couples TRBV6-5 to TRBJ2-7; D call uncertain. The CDR3 has 14 residues. V was clipped by 0 bases and J by 6 bases, with 12 bases between them. The germline gives CDR1 MNHEY, CDR2 SVGAGI. The CDR3 coding sequence is TGTGCCAGCAGTTACTCGTTCGGCGGCTTCGAGCAGTACTTC. As protein: CASSYSFGGFEQYF.

This clonotype showed up many times. The chain recombines TRBV27 with TRBJ2-2; TRBD2 aligns across 11 bases. The V gene end was trimmed by 6 bases and the J gene end by 7 bases; junction bases not matched to a gene: 7. CDR3 length equals 15 residues. Germline loops: CDR1 MNHEY, CDR2 SMNVEV (reference sequence). The CDR3 coding sequence is TGTGCCAGCAGACTAGCGGGAGACAACGGCGGGGAGCTGTTTTTT. This encodes CASRLAGDNGGELFF.

There are many counts of this clonotype. V is TRBV20-1 and J is TRBJ2-2; D possibly uses TRBD1 or TRBD2 (6 bases each). From germline, CDR1 is DFQATT and CDR2 SNEGSKA (reference sequence). The CDR3 runs 15 residues. V dropped 0 bases and J dropped 2 bases, with 10 bases sitting between them. CDR3 sequence reads: CSARDEGGNTGELFF. The CDR3 DNA follows: TGCAGTGCTAGAGATGAGGGGGGAAACACCGGGGAGCTGTTTTTT.

The table lists this clonotype with many counts. The chain employs TRBV20-1 and TRBJ2-2; possible D gene TRBD2, 5 bases. Germline CDR1 is DFQATT and CDR2 is SNEGSKA (reference sequence). The CDR3 extends over 14 amino acids. Trimming removed 6 bases from V and 5 bases from J, with 16 bases in between. CDR3: CSANGLPGTGELFF. For the CDR3, the DNA is TGCAGTGCGAATGGGCTCCCGGGGACCGGGGAGCTGTTTTTT.

The chain has TRBV20-1 and TRBJ2-1, with 12 bases lining up with TRBD2. Trimming took 7 bases from V and 6 from J; bases not matched to a gene: 13. Germline V gene data show CDR1 as DFQATT and CDR2 as SNEGSKA (reference sequence). The CDR3 is 16 residues long. For the CDR3, the DNA is TGCAGTGTTTCGACTCGGACTAGCGGGGCCTTCAATGAGCAGTTCTTC. Protein product: CSVSTRTSGAFNEQFF.

This clonotype was seen at least ten times. V and J are TRBV5-1 and TRBJ2-7; 8 bases fit TRBD1. This CDR3 region has 15 residues. The J segment lost 0 bases and the V segment lost 3 bases, leaving 5 bases of the junction unmatched. Germline V gives CDR1 SGHRS, CDR2 YFSETQ. As DNA, the CDR3 is TGCGCCAGCAGCTCGAGGACAGGGAACTCCTACGAGCAGTACTTC. Protein: CASSSRTGNSYEQYF.

The V gene is TRBV6-5, the J gene TRBJ2-7, with a weak D call TRBD1 (5 bases). The CDR3 consists of 13 residues. In germline, CDR1 is MNHEY, CDR2 SVGAGI. Trimming removed 2 bases at V and 3 bases at J, with 8 bases between. The CDR3 sequence: CASSYGQVYEQYF. CDR3 DNA: TGTGCCAGCAGTTACGGACAAGTCTACGAGCAGTACTTC.

The table lists this clonotype with many counts. The rearrangement joins TRBV5-1 to TRBJ1-2; TRBD1 aligns across 8 bases. There are 14 residues in the CDR3. V lost 6 bases, J lost 2 bases, and 6 bases stayed unmatched. The V gene's germline CDR1 is SGHRS and CDR2 YFSETQ. The CDR3 sequence is CASTLTGDNYGYTF. CDR3 nucleotides: TGCGCCAGCACCCTGACAGGGGACAACTATGGCTACACCTTC.

Many counts were recorded for this clonotype. Relative to the germline gene, one junction end is altered; a read error may explain this. The chain couples TRBV12-3 or TRBV12-4 to TRBJ2-7, with TRBD2 matching over 11 bases. CDR3 length equals 14 residues. Here the CDR3 DNA reads TGTGCCAGCAGGGTAGCGGGGGGGTCCTTCGAGCAGTACTTC. Its translation: CASRVAGGSFEQYF.

This clonotype was seen ten or more times. This sequence joins TRBV7-3 and TRBJ1-1, with D possibly matching TRBD1 (5 bases). Germline V gene sequence: CDR1 SGHTA, CDR2 FQGTGA. With 1 base removed from V and 5 bases from J, the gap between germline ends came to 8 bases. This CDR3 is 13 amino acids long. The CDR3 DNA reads as TGTGCCAGCAGCTTAAATAGGGGAACTGAAGCTTTCTTT. Translation: CASSLNRGTEAFF.

This clonotype has a count of ten or more. This chain connects TRBV6-5 to TRBJ2-4, with D possibly being TRBD1 (6 bases). V dropped 0 bases and J dropped 4 bases, with 10 bases sitting between them. Germline CDR1 is MNHEY and CDR2 is SVGAGI. This CDR3 has 15 amino acids. The CDR3 is CASSYSSQGKNIQYF. In DNA form, the CDR3 reads TGTGCCAGCAGTTACTCGAGTCAGGGGAAAAACATTCAGTACTTC.

On this clonotype: This sequence may be a read error, since a much larger clone differs from it by one base. This chain joins TRBV5-1 and TRBJ1-1; D gene unclear. There are 14 residues in the CDR3. V lost 2 bases, J lost 8 bases, and 16 bases lay in between. Germline loops: CDR1 SGHRS, CDR2 YFSETQ. As DNA, the CDR3 is TGCGCCAGCAGCTTTGACTGGGCTTTGGTGGAAGCTTTCTTT. Encoded protein: CASSFDWALVEAFF.

The chain carries TRBV20-1 and TRBJ2-5, with D perhaps TRBD2 (6 bases). V lost 3 bases, J lost 4 bases, and 15 bases lay in between. Looked up from germline, CDR1 is DFQATT and CDR2 is SNEGSKA (reference sequence). This CDR3 contains 14 residues. CDR3 coding DNA: TGCAGTGCTAGGGCAAGACTAGTTAGAGAGACCCAGTACTTC. Amino acid sequence: CSARARLVRETQYF.

This clonotype was counted many times. The rearrangement uses TRBV6-1 and TRBJ2-1; D call uncertain. Germline CDR1 reads MNHNS; CDR2 reads SASEGT. The length of the CDR3 is 13 residues. Trimming took off 4 bases at V and 9 bases at J, with 13 bases between the two ends. As DNA, the CDR3 is TGTGCCAGCAGTGTCCCCGGCTTTAGTGAGCAGTTCTTC. It is translated as CASSVPGFSEQFF.

A few counts support this clonotype. The chain uses TRBV6-1 and TRBJ2-7; 8 bases are a match to TRBD1. This CDR3 has 13 amino acids. V shed 8 bases, J shed 2 bases, and the junction held 5 bases outside the gene matches. Germline CDR1 is MNHNS and CDR2 is SASEGT. The chain's CDR3 is CASDTGGPYEQYF. CDR3 coding DNA: TGTGCCAGCGACACAGGGGGGCCCTACGAGCAGTACTTC.

This clonotype was counted at least ten times. V is TRBV29-1 and J is TRBJ2-5, with D perhaps being TRBD1 or TRBD2 (5 bases each). This CDR3 is 11 amino acids long. In germline, CDR1 is SQVTM, CDR2 ANQGSEA. Between the trimmed V and J ends, which lost 8 bases and 5 bases, there was a span of 12 bases. The CDR3 sequence is CSTRGAETQYF. The DNA of the CDR3 is TGCAGCACTAGAGGGGCGGAGACCCAGTACTTC.

The table lists this clonotype with a few counts. J is TRBJ2-7 and V is TRBV30, with D tentatively TRBD1 (5 bases). The V end was cut by 0 bases, the J end by 5 bases, with 11 bases between. The CDR3 contains 13 residues. The germline gives CDR1 GTSNPN, CDR2 SVGIG (reference sequence). The CDR3 sequence: CAWSVRRGNEQYF. CDR3 coding DNA: TGTGCCTGGAGTGTACGAAGGGGTAACGAGCAGTACTTC. The full variable domain, completed using reference TRBV30 and TRBJ2-7, is SQTIHQWPATLVQPVGSPLSLECTVEGTSNPNLYWYRQAAGRGLQLLFYSVGIGQISSEVPQNLSASRPQDRQFILSSKKLLLSDSGFYLCAWSVRRGNEQYFGPGTRLTVT.

This clonotype has at least ten counts. The genes are TRBV2 and TRBJ2-1; D assignment may be TRBD1 or TRBD2 (7 bases each). The CDR3 sequence is 15 residues long. The ends were cut back, 4 bases at V and 3 bases at J, with 13 bases in the middle. CDR1 SNHLY and CDR2 FYNNEI come from the germline V gene. The chain's CDR3 is CASSASGGGYNEQFF. CDR3 DNA: TGTGCCAGCAGTGCATCAGGGGGGGGCTACAATGAGCAGTTCTTC.

About this clonotype: This sequence may be a read error, since a much larger clone differs from it by one base. The chain couples TRBV5-5 to TRBJ2-7; 8 bases agree with TRBD2. CDR3 length: 15 residues. CDR1 and CDR2 (germline): SGHKS, YYEKEE (reference sequence). The CDR3: CASSRLAGDSYEQCF. Here the CDR3 DNA reads TGTGCCAGCAGCCGCCTAGCGGGCGACTCCTACGAGCAGTGCTTC.

At least ten counts were recorded for this clonotype. V gene TRBV20-1 combines with J gene TRBJ2-3; 8 nucleotides line up with TRBD1. The V segment lost 8 bases and the J segment 1 base; nucleotides outside the gene matches: 11. Germline lookup yields CDR1 DFQATT and CDR2 SNEGSKA (reference sequence). The CDR3 has 15 amino acids. CDR3 amino acids: CSLLDRDVGTDTQYF. CDR3 DNA sequence: TGCAGTCTCCTGGACAGGGACGTTGGCACAGATACGCAGTATTTT.

This clonotype came up many times. The rearrangement joins TRBV7-2 to TRBJ2-7, with TRBD2 identical over 12 bases. V shed 5 bases and J 2 bases; nucleotides not matched to a gene: 10. Germline V gene data show CDR1 as SGHTA and CDR2 as FQGNSA. The CDR3 is 17 residues long. In DNA, the CDR3 is TGTGCCAGCAGCCCCTTGACTAGCGGGAGTTCCCCCTACGAGCAGTACTTC. Its protein product is CASSPLTSGSSPYEQYF.

Only a few counts were recorded for this clonotype. The chain recombines TRBV7-9 with TRBJ1-3; weak D call: TRBD1 (6 bases). In germline, CDR1 is SEHNR, CDR2 FQNEAQ (reference sequence). V lost 4 bases to trimming and J lost 4 bases, with 14 bases between them. This CDR3 has 15 amino acids. Written as DNA, the CDR3 is TGTGCCAGCAGCTATGCGACTGGACAGGGAAACACCATATATTTT. It translates to CASSYATGQGNTIYF. Drawing the rest from reference TRBV7-9 and TRBJ1-3, the complete variable domain is DTGVSQNPRHKITKRGQNVTFRCDPISEHNRLYWYRQTLGQGPEFLTYFQNEAQLEKSRLLSDRFSAERPKGSFSTLEIQRTEQGDSAMYLCASSYATGQGNTIYFGEGSWLTVV.

This clonotype turned up a few times. The V call is TRBV24-1, the J call TRBJ1-5; D is uncertain. The CDR3 spans 12 residues. Germline-derived CDR1 and CDR2 are KGHDR and SFDVKD. V was clipped by 9 bases and J by 2 bases, with 7 bases between them. CDR3 residues: CATGSGNQPQHF. The CDR3 DNA reads as TGTGCCACCGGCTCCGGCAATCAGCCCCAGCATTTT.

In this sample, this clonotype turned up many times. As DNA, the CDR3 is TGCAGTGCTAGAGTTGAGACAGCCTATGGCTACACCTTC. Protein sequence: CSARVETAYGYTF. V is TRBV20-1 and J is TRBJ1-2; tentatively, D is TRBD1 (5 bases). Trimming cost V 1 base and J 4 bases, with 10 bases left between them. The germline gives CDR1 DFQATT, CDR2 SNEGSKA (reference sequence). The CDR3 runs to 13 residues.